This is a list of T cell receptor beta chains from one sample in a study of T-cell memory formation after mild COVID-19. Each CDR3 protein is one row after TCRdb ran MiXCR on the 5' RACE reads. The data show fewer than 450,000 distinct CDR3 sequences, with roughly 20% seen just once and roughly an eighth held by the top ten. The sequenced sample consisted of PBMCs or a T cell subset sorted from them (not recorded which). The source is an adult woman who had mild COVID-19 (a few samples of this study predate the infection). Cell type and time point are not known. Each CDR3 is given with its conserved first and last residue. The order of the fields is CDR3 protein, CDR3 DNA, D gene, V gene, clone size, J gene. A D gene is named only where the DNA matches it firmly. Clone size is not always given. Where it is, it says once, few, many or a class for expanded clones.

cdr3_aa: CSVDWRDTGELFF
cdr3_nt: TGCAGCGTTGATTGGCGGGACACCGGGGAGCTGTTTTTT
d_call: NA
v_call: TRBV29-1
clone_size: NA
j_call: TRBJ2-2

cdr3_aa: CASRNQQGFGTEAFF
cdr3_nt: TGTGCCAGCAGGAACCAACAGGGATTCGGCACTGAAGCTTTCTTT
d_call: NA
v_call: TRBV2
clone_size: few
j_call: TRBJ1-1

cdr3_aa: CASSVREQGPSYEQYF
cdr3_nt: TGTGCCAGCAGTGTCAGAGAACAGGGGCCCTCCTACGAGCAGTACTTC
d_call: TRBD1
v_call: TRBV25-1
clone_size: NA
j_call: TRBJ2-7

cdr3_aa: CASSSGTGGIDTQYF
cdr3_nt: TGTGCCAGCAGCTCCGGGACAGGGGGCATCGATACGCAGTATTTT
d_call: TRBD1
v_call: TRBV7-8
clone_size: NA
j_call: TRBJ2-3

cdr3_aa: CASSRDPTYEQYF
cdr3_nt: TGTGCCAGCAGTAGGGACCCTACCTACGAGCAGTACTTC
d_call: NA
v_call: TRBV27
clone_size: NA
j_call: TRBJ2-7

cdr3_aa: CASSERPGRSQPQHF
cdr3_nt: TGTGCCAGCAGTGAGAGGCCGGGACGCAGCCAGCCCCAGCATTTT
d_call: NA
v_call: TRBV2
clone_size: NA
j_call: TRBJ1-5

cdr3_aa: CASSIAKGQPNEQFF
cdr3_nt: TGTGCCAGCAGCATAGCCAAGGGACAGCCCAATGAGCAGTTCTTC
d_call: TRBD1
v_call: TRBV7-9
clone_size: few
j_call: TRBJ2-1

cdr3_aa: CASTRTGSNEQFF
cdr3_nt: TGTGCCAGCACCCGGACAGGAAGCAATGAGCAGTTCTTC
d_call: TRBD1
v_call: TRBV2
clone_size: few
j_call: TRBJ2-1

cdr3_aa: CASSLSPSGSTDTQYF
cdr3_nt: TGTGCCAGCAGTTTATCGCCTAGCGGGAGCACAGATACGCAGTATTTT
d_call: TRBD2
v_call: TRBV27
clone_size: many
j_call: TRBJ2-3

cdr3_aa: CASSPARGMNTEAFF
cdr3_nt: TGTGCCAGCAGTCCCGCCCGAGGGATGAACACTGAAGCTTTCTTT
d_call: NA
v_call: TRBV12-3/TRBV12-4
clone_size: few
j_call: TRBJ1-1

cdr3_aa: CASSSPGTANYGYTF
cdr3_nt: TGTGCCAGCAGTTCCCCAGGGACCGCTAACTATGGCTACACCTTC
d_call: NA
v_call: TRBV27
clone_size: NA
j_call: TRBJ1-2

cdr3_aa: CSANPSSGNTIYF
cdr3_nt: TGCAGTGCCAACCCCAGCTCTGGAAACACCATATATTTT
d_call: NA
v_call: TRBV20-1
clone_size: NA
j_call: TRBJ1-3

cdr3_aa: CASRDDGSTDTQYF
cdr3_nt: TGTGCCAGCAGAGATGACGGGAGCACAGATACGCAGTATTTT
d_call: NA
v_call: TRBV21-1
clone_size: NA
j_call: TRBJ2-3

cdr3_aa: CASSLPHSGGRGRQYF
cdr3_nt: TGTGCCAGCAGCTTGCCGCATAGCGGGGGGAGAGGGAGACAGTACTTC
d_call: TRBD2
v_call: TRBV5-4
clone_size: few
j_call: TRBJ2-4

cdr3_aa: CASSENSAGHNSPLHF
cdr3_nt: TGTGCCAGCAGTGAAAATTCGGCAGGGCATAATTCACCCCTCCACTTT
d_call: NA
v_call: TRBV6-1
clone_size: few
j_call: TRBJ1-6

cdr3_aa: CATSDTTLAGGLETQYF
cdr3_nt: TGTGCCACCAGTGATACTACCCTAGCGGGGGGTCTCGAGACCCAGTACTTC
d_call: TRBD2
v_call: TRBV24-1
clone_size: few
j_call: TRBJ2-5

cdr3_aa: CASRVFGAMNYGYTF
cdr3_nt: TGTGCCAGCAGAGTGTTCGGGGCTATGAACTATGGCTACACCTTC
d_call: NA
v_call: TRBV12-3/TRBV12-4
clone_size: few
j_call: TRBJ1-2

cdr3_aa: CASSLRTLGGYTF
cdr3_nt: TGTGCCAGCAGTCTGAGGACCCTTGGGGGCTACACCTTC
d_call: NA
v_call: TRBV12-3/TRBV12-4
clone_size: NA
j_call: TRBJ1-2

cdr3_aa: CASSLLGTGIYEQYF
cdr3_nt: TGTGCCAGCAGCCTGCTAGGGACAGGGATCTACGAGCAGTACTTC
d_call: TRBD1
v_call: TRBV3-1
clone_size: few
j_call: TRBJ2-7

cdr3_aa: CASRGSYTQYF
cdr3_nt: TGTGCCAGCAGGGGTTCATATACGCAGTATTTT
d_call: NA
v_call: TRBV6-1
clone_size: NA
j_call: TRBJ2-3

cdr3_aa: CASEGTFTDTQYF
cdr3_nt: TGTGCCAGCGAGGGGACCTTCACAGATACGCAGTATTTT
d_call: NA
v_call: TRBV7-9
clone_size: few
j_call: TRBJ2-3

cdr3_aa: CASSQGNSNQPQHF
cdr3_nt: TGTGCCAGCAGCCAGGGTAATAGCAATCAGCCCCAGCATTTT
d_call: NA
v_call: TRBV3-1
clone_size: few
j_call: TRBJ1-5

cdr3_aa: CASSALPSGETYEQYF
cdr3_nt: TGTGCCAGCAGCGCCCTTCCTAGCGGGGAGACCTACGAGCAGTACTTC
d_call: TRBD2
v_call: TRBV7-9
clone_size: NA
j_call: TRBJ2-7

cdr3_aa: CASSLDGSTGETQYF
cdr3_nt: TGTGCCAGCAGCTTAGATGGGTCCACCGGGGAGACCCAGTACTTC
d_call: NA
v_call: TRBV7-2
clone_size: many
j_call: TRBJ2-5

cdr3_aa: CAWSFPGGTYEQYF
cdr3_nt: TGTGCCTGGAGTTTCCCGGGGGGCACCTACGAGCAGTACTTC
d_call: NA
v_call: TRBV30
clone_size: many
j_call: TRBJ2-7

cdr3_aa: CASSSQGQGLYNEQFF
cdr3_nt: TGTGCCAGCAGCTCCCAGGGACAGGGCTTGTACAATGAGCAGTTCTTC
d_call: TRBD1
v_call: TRBV7-2
clone_size: NA
j_call: TRBJ2-1

cdr3_aa: CASSPRGGNEQFF
cdr3_nt: TGTGCCAGCAGCCCTCGTGGGGGGAATGAGCAGTTCTTC
d_call: NA
v_call: TRBV3-1
clone_size: NA
j_call: TRBJ2-1

cdr3_aa: CASSLVVRATKKNTQYF
cdr3_nt: TGTGCCAGCAGCTTAGTTGTGAGGGCCACGAAAAAGAATACGCAGTATTTT
d_call: NA
v_call: TRBV7-8
clone_size: many
j_call: TRBJ2-3

cdr3_aa: CSGAEETQYF
cdr3_nt: TGCTCCGGGGCGGAAGAGACCCAGTACTTC
d_call: NA
v_call: TRBV29-1
clone_size: few
j_call: TRBJ2-5

cdr3_aa: CASNRRRDSSYEQYF
cdr3_nt: TGTGCCAGCAATCGGCGAAGGGACTCCTCCTACGAGCAGTACTTC
d_call: NA
v_call: TRBV6-2/TRBV6-3
clone_size: NA
j_call: TRBJ2-7

cdr3_aa: CASSSRQGGHNSPLHF
cdr3_nt: TGTGCCAGCAGCTCTCGACAGGGAGGTCATAATTCACCCCTCCACTTT
d_call: TRBD1
v_call: TRBV7-9
clone_size: NA
j_call: TRBJ1-6

cdr3_aa: CASSNLPGTGVETQYF
cdr3_nt: TGTGCCAGCAGCAACCTCCCTGGGACAGGGGTGGAGACCCAGTACTTC
d_call: TRBD1
v_call: TRBV25-1
clone_size: NA
j_call: TRBJ2-5

cdr3_aa: CASSQGTGPEQYF
cdr3_nt: TGCGCCAGCAGCCAAGGGACAGGCCCCGAGCAGTACTTC
d_call: TRBD1
v_call: TRBV4-1
clone_size: NA
j_call: TRBJ2-7

cdr3_aa: CASSSRGQGAYEQYF
cdr3_nt: TGCGCCAGCAGCTCGAGGGGACAGGGGGCCTACGAGCAGTACTTC
d_call: TRBD1
v_call: TRBV5-1
clone_size: NA
j_call: TRBJ2-7

cdr3_aa: CATSDYSNQPQHF
cdr3_nt: TGTGCCACCAGTGATTATAGCAATCAGCCCCAGCATTTT
d_call: NA
v_call: TRBV24-1
clone_size: NA
j_call: TRBJ1-5

cdr3_aa: CASSHRGQGTDTQYF
cdr3_nt: TGTGCCAGCAGTCACAGGGGGCAGGGCACAGATACGCAGTATTTT
d_call: TRBD1
v_call: TRBV12-3/TRBV12-4
clone_size: NA
j_call: TRBJ2-3

cdr3_aa: CASTSEGGLRDTQYF
cdr3_nt: TGTGCCAGCACCTCAGAGGGGGGCCTCCGGGATACGCAGTATTTT
d_call: NA
v_call: TRBV12-3/TRBV12-4
clone_size: many
j_call: TRBJ2-3